The 2 T cell receptor beta chains below were found in one sample sequenced in a study of cytotoxic CD8 clonotypes in ibrutinib-treated CLL (TCRdb year 2021). The sample's time point label, decoded: about a year on ibrutinib. Library construction relied on the immunoSEQ multiplex PCR assay. TCRdb retrieved this table from immuneACCESS and kept in-frame rearrangements only. Not all clones are present; in checked studies, unresolved V genes account for under half, and no reason is known for the remainder. The sample profile shows around 97,000 clones; approximately 78% of them were found once. Together, the top ten hold 32% of the sample. The sample was PBMCs, taken after 12 months of ibrutinib treatment. The receptors were sampled from a human donor with chronic lymphocytic leukemia.

The chain uses TRBV5-6 and TRBJ1-1; D not certain. There are 12 residues in the CDR3. Germline V gives CDR1 SGHDT, CDR2 YYEEEE. V shed 4 bases and J shed 7 bases, with 11 bases lying between them. The CDR3 protein is CASSVREIEAFF. The CDR3 bases are TGTGCCAGCAGCGTAAGGGAGATTGAAGCTTTCTTT.

The genes are TRBV7-9 and TRBJ2-7; D perhaps matches TRBD1 (5 bases). The germline V gene encodes CDR1 SEHNR and CDR2 FQNEAQ (reference sequence). The CDR3 is 14 amino acids. The V and J ends lost 5 bases and 6 bases respectively, with 17 bases between them. This CDR3 is CASSPTAVQGEQYF. For the CDR3, the DNA is TGTGCCAGCAGCCCGACAGCCGTCCAGGGCGAGCAGTACTTC.